This TCR beta chain was captured in a study of cytomegalovirus exposure and HLA in healthy donors. Concerning this clone: As yet, its antigen is unknown.

Notes on the study in general: As confirmed in vitro, three CMV-associated chains were specific for CMV antigens. Presence/absence analyses assumed roughly uniform sequencing depth across donors.

CDR3 length equals 14 residues. Trimming stripped 8 bases from V and 3 bases from J, with 16 bases between. Germline V gene lookup returns CDR1 MNHEY and CDR2 SMNVEV (reference sequence). Vbeta (60) and Jbeta (13) primers were used in the PCR. Only in-frame clones appear in the TCRdb table, and some are missing; sequencing was by immunoSEQ multiplex PCR. The top ten clones hold about 1.9% of a sample with about 220,000 clones, 65% to 75% of them seen once. Sequenced sample: PBMCs. The chain recombines TRBV27 with TRBJ1-2; D not certain. This receptor was identified in a woman in her 30s in good health and CMV-seronegative. CDR3 sequence reads: CASRPGYKYYGYTF. Here the CDR3 DNA reads TGTGCCAGCCGTCCGGGGTACAAATACTATGGCTACACCTTC.